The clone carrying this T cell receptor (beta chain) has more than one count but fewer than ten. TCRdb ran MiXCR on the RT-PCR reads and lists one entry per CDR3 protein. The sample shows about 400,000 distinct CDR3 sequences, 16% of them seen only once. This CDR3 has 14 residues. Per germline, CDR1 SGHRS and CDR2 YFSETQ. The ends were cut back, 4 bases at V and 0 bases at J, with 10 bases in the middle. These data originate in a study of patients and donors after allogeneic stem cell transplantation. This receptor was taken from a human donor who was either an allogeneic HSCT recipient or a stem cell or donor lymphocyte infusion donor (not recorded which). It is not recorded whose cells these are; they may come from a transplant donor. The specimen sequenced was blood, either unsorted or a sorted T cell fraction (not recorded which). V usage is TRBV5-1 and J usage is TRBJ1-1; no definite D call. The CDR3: CASSTQPVNTEAFF. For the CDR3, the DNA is TGCGCCAGCAGCACTCAGCCAGTGAACACTGAAGCTTTCTTT.